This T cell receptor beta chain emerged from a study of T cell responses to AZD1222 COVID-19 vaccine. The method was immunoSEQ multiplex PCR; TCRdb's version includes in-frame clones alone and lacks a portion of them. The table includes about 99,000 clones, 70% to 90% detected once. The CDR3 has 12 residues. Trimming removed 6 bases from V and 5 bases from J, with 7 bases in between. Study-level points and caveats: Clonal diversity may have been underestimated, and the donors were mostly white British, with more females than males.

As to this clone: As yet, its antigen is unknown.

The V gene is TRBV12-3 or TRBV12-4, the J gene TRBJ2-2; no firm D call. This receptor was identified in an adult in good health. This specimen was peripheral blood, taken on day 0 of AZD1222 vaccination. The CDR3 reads CASSRLTGELFF. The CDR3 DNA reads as TGTGCCAGCAGCCGCCTTACCGGGGAGCTGTTTTTT.